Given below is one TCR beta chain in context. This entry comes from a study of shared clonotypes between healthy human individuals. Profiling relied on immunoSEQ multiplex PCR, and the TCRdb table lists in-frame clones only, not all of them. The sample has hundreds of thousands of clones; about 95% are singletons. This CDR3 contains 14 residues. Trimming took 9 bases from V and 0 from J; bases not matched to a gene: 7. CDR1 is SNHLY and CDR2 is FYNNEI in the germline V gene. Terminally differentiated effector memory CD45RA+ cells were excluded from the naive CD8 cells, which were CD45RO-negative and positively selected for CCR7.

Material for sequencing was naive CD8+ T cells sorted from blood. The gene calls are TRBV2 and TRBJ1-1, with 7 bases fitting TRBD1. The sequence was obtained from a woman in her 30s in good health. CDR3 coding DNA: TGTGCCAGTCAGGGGGTCCCACTGAACACTGAAGCTTTCTTT. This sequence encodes CASQGVPLNTEAFF.